A single sample gave rise to the 27 T cell receptor beta chains below, sequenced in a study of blood T cells in healthy people across ages. Primed by a sample-barcoded 5' primer and a J-beta primer mix, a second PCR proceeded for about 7 to 11 cycles. In TCRdb, the 5' RACE reads were re-called with MiXCR into one record per CDR3 protein. The data contain about 1.4 million distinct CDR3 sequences, approximately 59% of them singletons. Sequenced sample: blood. The source is a man aged 18 to 30 in good health.

V and J are TRBV20-1 and TRBJ2-7; 11 nucleotides match TRBD2. The CDR3 is 17 residues long. Trimming removed 0 bases from V and 3 bases from J; junction bases left unmatched: 10. Germline CDR1 and CDR2: DFQATT and SNEGSKA (reference sequence). As DNA, the CDR3 is TGCAGTGCTAGAGACACCTCTATAGCGGGGGGGAACTACGAGCAGTACTTC. This encodes CSARDTSIAGGNYEQYF.

In this sample, this clonotype turned up a few times. This rearrangement joins TRBV4-1 to TRBJ2-1; no clear D. V was shortened by 0 bases and J by 6 bases, with 9 bases between the two germline ends. CDR3 length: 14 amino acids. Germline V gives CDR1 MGHRA, CDR2 YSYEKL. The CDR3 DNA sequence: TGCGCCAGCAGCCAAGATGGGGTAAGCAATGAGCAGTTCTTC. Protein: CASSQDGVSNEQFF.

The rearrangement links TRBV3-1 to TRBJ1-5, with no clear D. V gave up 4 bases and J gave up 3 bases, with 19 bases separating them. The CDR3 is made up of 17 amino acids. The germline V gene has CDR1 LGHDT and CDR2 YNNKEL (reference sequence). The CDR3 loop reads CASSPSYATQINQPQHF. The CDR3 coding sequence is TGTGCCAGCAGCCCTTCCTATGCGACACAGATCAATCAGCCCCAGCATTTT.

The chain links TRBV4-2 to TRBJ2-7; unclear D gene. With the DNA end fitting TRBJ2-4 better, the J assignment may be wrong. Germline assignment: CDR1 LGHNA and CDR2 YNFKEQ. The CDR3 runs 14 residues. The DNA for the CDR3 is TGTGCCAGCAGCCGAGAAGTGTCCAAAAACATTCAGTACTTC. This gives the protein CASSREVSKNIQYF.

This clonotype was counted between two and nine times. This chain links TRBV4-1 with TRBJ2-7; 10 bases are a match to TRBD2. The CDR3 is 17 amino acids. Germline loops: CDR1 MGHRA, CDR2 YSYEKL. Losses at the gene ends were 1 base for V and 1 base for J; bases not matched to a gene: 7. CDR3 amino acids: CASSQGVVAGGSYEQYF. CDR3 DNA sequence: TGCGCCAGCAGCCAAGGGGTGGTAGCGGGGGGATCCTACGAGCAGTACTTC.

The V and J genes are TRBV2 and TRBJ2-7; the match to TRBD1 covers 7 bases. The CDR3 runs to 12 residues. Germline V CDR1 and CDR2: SNHLY, FYNNEI. V shed 10 bases and J 1 base; nucleotides not matched to a gene: 4. DNA of the CDR3: TGTGCCATCGAGGGACAGTCCTACGAGCAGTACTTC. Translated: CAIEGQSYEQYF.

The sample holds one count of this clonotype. The chain recombines TRBV29-1 with TRBJ1-1; D remains unclear. Trimming took 6 bases from V and 4 from J, leaving 9 bases between them. The CDR3 has 11 amino acids. Germline CDR1 SQVTM, CDR2 ANQGSEA. The CDR3 DNA follows: TGCAGCGTCGTTCAGAGCACTGAAGCTTTCTTT. It encodes CSVVQSTEAFF.

This clonotype was seen only once. This chain joins TRBV5-1 and TRBJ1-1; D unresolved. The CDR3 contains 13 residues. The V gene lost 0 bases and the J gene lost 6 bases, with 9 bases spanning the gap. CDR1 is SGHRS, CDR2 YFSETQ, per germline. This CDR3 reads CASSLAGSPEAFF. In DNA, the CDR3 is TGCGCCAGCAGCTTGGCCGGATCACCTGAAGCTTTCTTT.

Comment on this clonotype: A single base separates this from a much larger clone, so it may be a read error. The chain recombines TRBV6-4 with TRBJ2-1; 8 bases line up with TRBD2. CDR3 length: 15 amino acids. The germline gives CDR1 MRHNA, CDR2 SNTAGT. CDR3 bases: TGTGCCAGCAGTGACTCAGCGGGAGCCTACAATGTGCAGTTCTTC. Translating it yields CASSDSAGAYNVQFF.

This clonotype was recorded a few times. The chain couples TRBV12-3 or TRBV12-4 to TRBJ1-2, with D unresolved. V lost 3 bases and J 4 bases, leaving 15 bases between the germline ends. The CDR3 has 15 amino acids. CDR3 residues: CASSLDAGSAYGYTF. CDR3 in DNA: TGTGCCAGCAGTTTGGATGCAGGATCCGCCTATGGCTACACCTTC.

The chain has TRBV7-9 and TRBJ1-4; unclear D gene. The V end lost 4 bases, the J end lost 4 bases, and 7 bases lay between the germline ends. CDR3 length equals 13 residues. Germline V gene lookup returns CDR1 SEHNR and CDR2 FQNEAQ (reference sequence). DNA of the CDR3: TGTGCCAGCAGCTCCACAGTTAATGAAAAACTGTTTTTT. Residues: CASSSTVNEKLFF. Complete variable domain (other parts from reference TRBV7-9 and TRBJ1-4): DTGVSQNPRHKITKRGQNVTFRCDPISEHNRLYWYRQTLGQGPEFLTYFQNEAQLEKSRLLSDRFSAERPKGSFSTLEIQRTEQGDSAMYLCASSSTVNEKLFFGSGTQLSVL.

V gene TRBV12-3 or TRBV12-4 combines with J gene TRBJ2-4; D unclear. Trimming cost V 7 bases and J 13 bases, with 17 bases left between them. The CDR3 has 12 residues. CDR3 sequence reads: CASTRTLDEQYF. CDR3 coding DNA: TGTGCCAGCACGAGAACCCTGGATGAGCAGTACTTC.

This clonotype has just a few counts. The chain couples TRBV7-2 to TRBJ2-3, with D perhaps matching TRBD2 (6 bases). This CDR3 is built from 16 residues. Per the germline V gene, CDR1 is SGHTA and CDR2 is FQGNSA. Trimming cost V 0 bases and J 1 base, with 11 bases left between them. CDR3 region: CASSLAAGSGTDTQYF. The CDR3 DNA follows: TGTGCCAGCAGCTTAGCCGCGGGGTCCGGCACAGATACGCAGTATTTT.

This clonotype was observed a handful of times. CDR3 region: CASRYSRGPTDTQYF. DNA of the CDR3: TGTGCCAGCAGGTATAGCAGGGGACCCACAGATACGCAGTATTTT. V usage is TRBV5-5 and J usage is TRBJ2-3; tentatively, D is TRBD1 (6 bases). This CDR3 has 15 residues. Germline V gene data show CDR1 as SGHKS and CDR2 as YYEKEE (reference sequence). V lost 5 bases, J lost 2 bases, and 15 bases lay in between. Together with reference TRBV5-5 and TRBJ2-3, the CDR3 gives the full variable domain: DAGVTQSPTHLIKTRGQQVTLRCSPISGHKSVSWYQQVLGQGPQFIFQYYEKEERGRGNFPDRFSARQFPNYSSELNVNALLLGDSALYLCASRYSRGPTDTQYFGPGTRLTVL.

The V and J genes are TRBV15 and TRBJ1-2; TRBD1 matches 10 bases. Germline lookup yields CDR1 LNHNV and CDR2 YYDKDF (reference sequence). V was clipped by 0 bases and J by 9 bases; unmatched bases: 4. The CDR3 consists of 14 residues. In DNA, the CDR3 is TGTGCCACCAGCAGAGAGGGACAGGGGTCCCGCTACACCTTC. Translation gives CATSREGQGSRYTF.

The gene calls are TRBV12-3 or TRBV12-4 and TRBJ2-3, with D perhaps assigned TRBD1 or TRBD2 (5 bases each). V shed 1 base and J shed 7 bases, with 21 bases lying between them. The CDR3 runs 17 residues. CDR3 protein: CASSLGGTGARGNTQYF. The CDR3 nucleotides are TGTGCCAGCAGTTTAGGGGGTACCGGGGCTCGGGGAAATACGCAGTATTTT.

This rearrangement joins TRBV27 to TRBJ2-3; a weak D match, TRBD2 (6 bases). The CDR3 spans 16 residues. CDR1 and CDR2 from the germline V gene are MNHEY and SMNVEV (reference sequence). V lost 8 bases and J 3 bases, leaving 21 bases between the germline ends. The CDR3 here is CASAPTQRVVTDTQYF. Written as DNA, the CDR3 is TGTGCCAGCGCCCCTACCCAGCGGGTCGTTACAGATACGCAGTATTTT.

V gene TRBV4-3 combines with J gene TRBJ2-3; 10 positions match TRBD2. Trimming took 0 bases from V and 0 from J; bases not matched to a gene: 15. Germline CDR1 reads LGHNA; CDR2 reads YSLEER. CDR3 length equals 21 residues. The CDR3 DNA follows: TGCGCCAGCAGCCAAGATCCGCCGAGGGGTAGCGGGGGGCCTAGCACAGATACGCAGTATTTT. Translated, it gives CASSQDPPRGSGGPSTDTQYF.

V and J are TRBV4-2 and TRBJ2-1; a possible D gene is TRBD2 (6 bases). The V and J ends lost 4 bases and 10 bases respectively, with 29 bases between them. The CDR3 loop spans 18 amino acids. CDR1 is LGHNA and CDR2 is YNFKEQ in the germline V gene. DNA for the CDR3: TGTGCCAGCAGCCCCTTCGCGGGGCCAGGGTTGCTGACCAACGAGCAGTTCTTC. It codes for CASSPFAGPGLLTNEQFF.

The rearrangement uses TRBV27 and TRBJ2-7; 7 positions agree with TRBD1. Per germline, CDR1 MNHEY and CDR2 SMNVEV (reference sequence). V dropped 6 bases and J dropped 5; count of bases not matched to a gene: 13. This CDR3 contains 15 residues. The CDR3 spells CASSLNRGVGDEQYF. DNA of the CDR3: TGTGCCAGCAGCTTAAACAGGGGAGTCGGGGACGAGCAGTACTTC.

The rearrangement joins TRBV2 to TRBJ2-4; the D call may be TRBD1 or TRBD2 (5 bases each). The DNA end is a closer match to TRBJ2-7, so the J assignment may be wrong. This CDR3 comprises 15 residues. Germline V gives CDR1 SNHLY, CDR2 FYNNEI. The CDR3, as DNA: TGTGCCAGCAGTGCGGGGCTTCATAGCTCCTACGAGCAGTACTTC. Translated: CASSAGLHSSYEQYF.

This clonotype was found a few times. The rearrangement uses TRBV3-1 and TRBJ2-5; 9 bases line up with TRBD2. Germline trimming cut 4 bases from V and 2 bases from J; bases unmatched to any gene: 5. CDR3 length: 15 amino acids. Germline lookup yields CDR1 LGHDT and CDR2 YNNKEL (reference sequence). The CDR3 here is CASSPPTSGQETQYF. The CDR3 DNA reads TGTGCCAGCAGCCCACCGACTAGCGGACAAGAGACCCAGTACTTC.

This clonotype was seen just once. This chain joins TRBV6-1 and TRBJ2-1; D gene unclear. The germline V and J ends were trimmed by 0 bases and 10 bases, with 10 bases remaining between them. The germline V gene encodes CDR1 MNHNS and CDR2 SASEGT. This CDR3 has 13 residues. The CDR3 here is CASSEAQAYEQFF. CDR3 in DNA: TGTGCCAGCAGTGAAGCGCAAGCGTACGAGCAGTTCTTC.

In its sample, this clonotype was seen once. CDR3 sequence: CASSSHPQAGQETQYF. For the CDR3, the DNA is TGTGCCAGCAGCTCCCACCCCCAGGCCGGCCAAGAGACCCAGTACTTC. V gene TRBV7-7 combines with J gene TRBJ2-5; D gene ambiguous. This CDR3 comprises 16 residues. The V gene's germline CDR1 is SSHAT and CDR2 FNYEAQ (reference sequence). Trimming removed 4 bases from V and 1 base from J, with 16 bases in between.

The J gene is TRBJ1-2, the V gene TRBV25-1; a possible D gene is TRBD1 (5 bases). The germline CDR1 and CDR2 sequences are MGHDK and SYGVNS. The CDR3 has 16 amino acids. Trimming took off 0 bases at V and 1 base at J, with 12 bases between the two ends. The CDR3 bases are TGTGCCAGCAGTGAATATACGGGGGGAGGTAACTATGGCTACACCTTC. This translates into CASSEYTGGGNYGYTF.

This chain joins TRBV5-1 and TRBJ2-7; 10 bases line up with TRBD1. Looked up from germline, CDR1 is SGHRS and CDR2 is YFSETQ. The CDR3 covers 17 residues. The V and J ends lost 4 bases and 4 bases, in that order; junction bases with no gene match: 14. CDR3 nucleotides: TGCGCCAGCAGCGTAGGGGGACCCGGGACAGGGGAATACGAGCAGTACTTC. It yields the protein CASSVGGPGTGEYEQYF.

This chain connects TRBV12-3 or TRBV12-4 to TRBJ1-2; D remains unclear. The V end was cut by 6 bases, the J end by 7 bases, with 15 bases between. This CDR3 spans 13 amino acids. The CDR3 DNA follows: TGTGCCAGCAGCACTCCGGGGTTTGGTGGCTACACCTTC. Translated: CASSTPGFGGYTF.